This T cell receptor (beta chain) stems from a study of T cell repertoires in MIS-A myocarditis (dated by TCRdb to between 2021 and 2023). The QIAamp DNA FFPE kit was used to extract genomic DNA from formalin-fixed paraffin-embedded autopsy tissue. Only a few counts were recorded for this clone. The target of this receptor is not known. No clone much larger than this one lies a single base away; base qualities are absent. The CDR3 covers 13 residues, taking in both the cysteine and the phenylalanine. Only the CDR3 portion is preserved as DNA: 39 bases, with reading frame beginning at the first base. Compared with germline, V lacks 6 bases and J lacks 7 bases; bases without a gene match: 9. CDR1 and CDR2 were assigned from the germline V gene as SQVTM and ANQGSEA. TCRbeta CDR3 regions were amplified with the immunoSEQ bias-controlled multiplex PCR and sequenced at high throughput. Processing in the source paper ran as follows. The immunoSEQ vendor pipeline collapsed and filtered the CDR3 sequences so that the abundance and frequency of each unique TCRbeta CDR3 could be quantified. CD-HIT clustered dominant CDR3 amino acid sequences with SARS-CoV-2-specific ImmuneCODE TCRbeta sequences at a 90% global sequence identity threshold. A clone was classed as hyperexpanded at a frequency of 0.1 to 1 and as large at a frequency of 0.01 to 0.1. CDR3 amino acid sequences and V and J gene assignments of dominant clones were confirmed with MiXCR. The R stringdist package was used to calculate Levenshtein distances between the patient clonotypes and the ImmuneCODE hits. Held by TCRdb, this immuneACCESS table contains in-frame sequences only and omits some clones. Under half of the omission traces to an unresolved V gene where checked; the cause of the rest is unknown. V, J and clone size are taken as reported in that table, and D and trimming were inferred from the DNA itself. Present in this sample are 5,500 to 8,000 clones, about 81% of which were seen just once. The ten largest account for approximately 18% of the sample.

The receptor comes from a man aged 18 to 29 with fulminant myocarditis from multisystem inflammatory syndrome in adults (MIS-A) after COVID-19. The chain links TRBV29-1 with TRBJ2-5; 9 central nucleotides agree with TRBD1. Sequenced sample: right inferior lung lobe tissue obtained at autopsy. The DNA reads TGCAGCGTCCCGGGACAGGGTTGGGGGACCCAGTACTTC. This encodes CSVPGQGWGTQYF.